This TCR beta chain was retrieved from a study of blood T cells in healthy people across ages. Study observations and caveats: CMV infection status of these donors was not known.

A sample-barcoded 5' primer and a J-beta primer mix were used in a second PCR of roughly 6 to 11 cycles. MiXCR, run by TCRdb on the 5' RACE reads, gives a single entry per CDR3 protein. The table has fewer than 700,000 distinct CDR3 sequences, 47% seen once. There are 16 residues in the CDR3. The germline V gene encodes CDR1 LGHNA and CDR2 YSLEER. The trim removed 0 bases at V and 0 bases at J, leaving 4 bases unmatched. The count of this clonotype is one. The antigen is undetermined. This receptor was identified in a man at least 80 years old in good health. The chain carries TRBV4-3 and TRBJ2-7, with 8 bases lining up with TRBD2. The sequenced material came from blood. CDR3 coding DNA: TGCGCCAGCAGCCAAGAACTAGCGGTGAGCTCCTACGAGCAGTACTTC. Amino acids: CASSQELAVSSYEQYF.